One sample yielded the 10 T cell receptor beta chains listed below, sequenced in a study of cytomegalovirus exposure and HLA in healthy donors. 13 Jbeta primers and 60 Vbeta primers were used for the PCR. TCRdb's table, derived via immunoSEQ multiplex PCR, lists solely in-frame clones and lacks some. The sample includes about 76,000 clones, approximately 80% seen only once; the top ten take approximately 9%. Sequencing was performed on PBMCs. These receptors were obtained from a woman aged 40 to 55 in good health and CMV-seropositive.

V and J are TRBV28 and TRBJ1-5; 7 bases fit TRBD1. V dropped 4 bases and J dropped 0; count of bases not matched to a gene: 9. Germline V CDR1 and CDR2: MDHEN, SYDVKM. The CDR3 sequence is 17 residues long. The CDR3 loop reads CASSSPPDRSSNQPQHF. DNA for the CDR3: TGTGCCAGCAGTTCACCCCCGGACAGGAGTAGCAATCAGCCCCAGCATTTT. The entire variable domain, with the rest obtained from reference TRBV28 and TRBJ1-5, is as follows: DVKVTQSSRYLVKRTGEKVFLECVQDMDHENMFWYRQDPGLGLRLIYFSYDVKMKEKGDIPEGYSVSREKKERFSLILESASTNQTSMYLCASSSPPDRSSNQPQHFGDGTRLSIL.

The genes are TRBV19 and TRBJ2-7, with D perhaps TRBD2 (7 bases). The CDR3 is 14 amino acids. The V gene's germline CDR1 is LNHDA and CDR2 SQIVND (reference sequence). Trimming pared 3 bases from V and 6 bases from J, leaving 15 bases between. The CDR3 region is CASSIGGRSIEQYF. The DNA for the CDR3 is TGTGCCAGTAGTATCGGGGGGCGCAGCATCGAGCAGTACTTC.

The CDR3, as DNA: TGTGCCAGCAGTTTTCCAAGCGGGGGAGGGACCCAGTACTTC. It codes for CASSFPSGGGTQYF. The chain combines TRBV28 with TRBJ2-5; 8 bases match TRBD2. Per germline, CDR1 MDHEN and CDR2 SYDVKM. The CDR3 totals 14 residues. Trimming at V came to 3 bases and at J to 7 bases, leaving 7 bases not matched to a gene.

This clone was seen just once. The gene calls are TRBV28 and TRBJ1-2; TRBD1 is a possible D gene (5 bases). The CDR3 runs to 15 residues. In germline, CDR1 is MDHEN, CDR2 SYDVKM. V lost 7 bases, J lost 6 bases, and 21 bases lay in between. For the CDR3, the DNA is TGTGCCAGCACCCCTCGACAGACTCAAAGGGATGGCTACACCTTC. Its translation is CASTPRQTQRDGYTF.

This CDR3 is CASTRRQGVRYEQYF. DNA of the CDR3: TGTGCCAGTACTAGAAGACAGGGAGTTCGGTACGAGCAGTACTTC. V is TRBV19 and J is TRBJ2-7; 7 bases line up with TRBD1. The CDR3 runs to 15 residues. Unmatched junction bases numbered 13, after V lost 7 bases and J lost 4 bases. Per germline, CDR1 LNHDA and CDR2 SQIVND (reference sequence).

The J gene is TRBJ1-5, the V gene TRBV28; the D gene is possibly TRBD1 (5 bases). Germline CDR1 and CDR2: MDHEN and SYDVKM. Trimming cost V 8 bases and J 1 base, with 12 bases left between them. The length of the CDR3 is 14 residues. The CDR3 DNA reads as TGTGCCAGCGTTCAGGGCGGAAGCAATCAGCCCCAGCATTTT. It encodes CASVQGGSNQPQHF.

The rearrangement links TRBV28 to TRBJ1-4, with TRBD1 identical over 8 bases. With V trimmed by 5 bases and J by 8 bases, 13 bases remained unmatched. The CDR3 totals 16 residues. Germline lookup yields CDR1 MDHEN and CDR2 SYDVKM. CDR3 sequence reads: CASSPQSIQGGEKLFF. The CDR3 DNA is TGTGCCAGCAGTCCGCAATCCATACAGGGGGGGGAAAAACTGTTTTTT.

The chain has TRBV9 and TRBJ2-1; 9 bases line up with TRBD1. The CDR3 runs to 15 residues. V trimming: 4 bases; J trimming: 3 bases; junction bases outside the gene matches: 5. Germline lookup yields CDR1 SGDLS and CDR2 YYNGEE. Here the CDR3 DNA reads TGTGCCAGCAGCCTCTGGACAGGGGACTACAATGAGCAGTTCTTC. Encoded protein: CASSLWTGDYNEQFF.

The chain couples TRBV7-3 to TRBJ1-2; 7 nucleotides line up with TRBD1. In germline, CDR1 is SGHTA, CDR2 FQGTGA. V was clipped by 5 bases and J by 5 bases; unmatched bases: 8. The CDR3 spans 14 residues. The CDR3 loop is CASSVDGQAYGYTF. CDR3 nucleotide sequence: TGTGCCAGCAGCGTCGATGGACAGGCATATGGCTACACCTTC. The full variable domain, rest sourced from reference TRBV7-3 and TRBJ1-2, is GAGVSQTPSNKVTEKGKYVELRCDPISGHTALYWYRQSLGQGPEFLIYFQGTGAADDSGLPNDRFFAVRPEGSVSTLKIQRTERGDSAVYLCASSVDGQAYGYTFGSGTRLTVV.

The sample holds one count of this clone. The junction and the germline gene differ at one end; a read error may be behind it. The rearrangement joins TRBV19 to TRBJ2-3; 8 bases agree with TRBD1. Germline lookup yields CDR1 LNHDA and CDR2 SQIVND (reference sequence). The CDR3 extends over 14 amino acids. This CDR3 reads CASSTGGGTDTQYF. DNA of the CDR3: TGTGCCAGCAGTACAGGGGGAGGAACAGATACGCAGTATTTT.